These 25 T cell receptor beta chains were sequenced from one sample in a study of blood T cell repertoires in COVID-19. Sequencing used immunoSEQ multiplex PCR; TCRdb keeps in-frame clones, though not all of them. The table has approximately 270,000 clones, about 91% seen once; the top ten hold around 6.3%. The specimen was peripheral blood. Receptors originate from a woman aged 25 to 39 with COVID-19, enrolled during active disease.

V gene TRBV7-9 combines with J gene TRBJ2-5, with D perhaps matching TRBD2 (7 bases). V lost 8 bases, J lost 5 bases, and 24 bases lay in between. This CDR3 has 16 residues. Germline lookup yields CDR1 SEHNR and CDR2 FQNEAQ (reference sequence). The CDR3 nucleotides are TGTGCCAGCGGACTGGAAGCGGGACACCGGAGGGAGACCCAGTACTTC. Protein sequence: CASGLEAGHRRETQYF.

The rearrangement joins TRBV13 to TRBJ2-7; D unresolved. The V gene's germline CDR1 is PRHDT and CDR2 FYEKMQ (reference sequence). Trimming cost V 0 bases and J 0 bases, with 9 bases left between them. The CDR3 totals 15 residues. The CDR3 sequence is CASSLGRVSSYEQYF. DNA for the CDR3: TGTGCCAGCAGCTTAGGCCGGGTAAGCTCCTACGAGCAGTACTTC.

The chain employs TRBV7-2 and TRBJ1-5; TRBD1 might be the D (6 bases). This CDR3 region has 15 residues. Germline V gene sequence: CDR1 SGHTA, CDR2 FQGNSA. V was cut by 2 bases and J by 1 base, with 9 bases left in between. CDR3 protein: CASSLKGVSNQPQHF. The CDR3 bases are TGTGCCAGCAGCTTAAAGGGGGTAAGCAATCAGCCCCAGCATTTT.

The CDR3 loop is CASSSDRSRTEAFF. In nucleotides, the CDR3 is TGTGCCAGCAGCTCCGACAGGAGTAGGACTGAAGCTTTCTTT. This chain connects TRBV7-9 to TRBJ1-1, with a weak D call TRBD1 (6 bases). The CDR3 has 14 amino acids. Deletions cut 4 bases from V and 5 bases from J, with 14 bases between. From germline, CDR1 is SEHNR and CDR2 FQNEAQ (reference sequence). The full variable domain, in which reference TRBV7-9 and TRBJ1-1 provide the parts outside the CDR3, is DTGVSQNPRHKITKRGQNVTFRCDPISEHNRLYWYRQTLGQGPEFLTYFQNEAQLEKSRLLSDRFSAERPKGSFSTLEIQRTEQGDSAMYLCASSSDRSRTEAFFGQGTRLTVV.

The chain combines TRBV21-1 with TRBJ2-7; the table gives TRBD2 as D, unverified against the DNA. TRBV21-1 has pseudogene status. The CDR3 extends over 12 amino acids. The CDR3 DNA reads TGTGCCAGCAGCAAAGGGGAGGACGAGCAGTACGTC. Its translation is CASSKGEDEQYV.

The gene calls are TRBV18 and TRBJ1-6; D is unclear. The length of the CDR3 is 15 residues. The germline CDR1 and CDR2 sequences are KGHSH and LQKENI. V shed 6 bases and J shed 0 bases, with 9 bases lying between them. In DNA form, the CDR3 reads TGTGCCAGCTCCCCTGAGTTCTCCTATAATTCACCCCTCCACTTT. It codes for CASSPEFSYNSPLHF.

The CDR3 loop is CASSGGNDYGYTF. The CDR3 DNA is TGTGCCAGTAGTGGGGGGAACGACTATGGCTACACCTTC. V and J are TRBV19 and TRBJ1-2, with D maybe TRBD1 (5 bases). Germline assignment: CDR1 LNHDA and CDR2 SQIVND (reference sequence). This CDR3 region has 13 residues. V was cut by 5 bases and J by 3 bases, with 10 bases left in between.

The chain couples TRBV5-4 to TRBJ2-5; D uncertain. The CDR3 length is 16 residues. CDR1 is SGHNT, CDR2 YYREEE, per germline (reference sequence). Trimming shortened V by 3 bases and J by 1 base, and 16 bases separated the two germline ends. The CDR3 loop is CASSSFRNGFQETQYF. CDR3 nucleotide sequence: TGTGCCAGCAGCTCGTTCAGGAATGGGTTCCAAGAGACCCAGTACTTC.

V usage is TRBV6-5 and J usage is TRBJ1-4, with D possibly TRBD1 on 6 matching bases. Trimming took off 4 bases at V and 8 bases at J, with 8 bases between the two ends. The germline V gene has CDR1 MNHEY and CDR2 SVGAGI. CDR3 size: 12 residues. CDR3 protein: CASSSGQEKLFF. The CDR3 bases are TGTGCCAGCAGTTCAGGACAGGAAAAACTGTTTTTT.

This clone was counted a single time. The chain joins TRBV9 to TRBJ2-2; TRBD2 matches 8 bases. CDR3 length equals 15 residues. Per germline, CDR1 SGDLS and CDR2 YYNGEE. Unmatched junction bases numbered 3, after V lost 0 bases and J lost 5 bases. Written as DNA, the CDR3 is TGTGCCAGCAGCGTAGAGCCTAGCGGGACCGGGGAGCTGTTTTTT. Residues: CASSVEPSGTGELFF.

This clone was seen once. The chain employs TRBV9 and TRBJ1-3; the D gene is possibly TRBD1 (6 bases). The V and J ends lost 5 bases and 1 base respectively, with 7 bases between them. The CDR3 loop spans 13 amino acids. The V gene's germline CDR1 is SGDLS and CDR2 YYNGEE. This CDR3 reads CASRQGSGNTIYF. CDR3 DNA sequence: TGTGCCAGCAGACAGGGTTCTGGAAACACCATATATTTT.

J is TRBJ1-6 and V is TRBV18, with 7 bases that match TRBD1. With 6 bases clipped from V and 8 bases from J, the junction kept 13 bases outside the gene matches. Germline-derived CDR1 and CDR2 are KGHSH and LQKENI. The CDR3 has 16 residues. CDR3 amino acids: CASSPEGQFTYSPLHF. The CDR3 bases are TGTGCCAGCTCCCCCGAGGGACAGTTCACATATTCACCCCTCCACTTT.

This chain links TRBV6-1 with TRBJ1-1; TRBD1 is a possible D gene (6 bases). The CDR3 runs to 15 residues. CDR1 is MNHNS and CDR2 is SASEGT in the germline V gene. V lost 3 bases and J 4 bases, leaving 15 bases between the germline ends. The CDR3 loop reads CASSEGRGRGTEAFF. CDR3 DNA: TGTGCCAGCAGTGAGGGCAGGGGAAGGGGCACTGAAGCTTTCTTT.

The chain has TRBV5-4 and TRBJ1-3, with a weak D call TRBD1 (5 bases). There are 15 residues in the CDR3. The V gene's germline CDR1 is SGHNT and CDR2 YYREEE (reference sequence). V lost 0 bases and J 6 bases, leaving 13 bases between the germline ends. The CDR3 DNA follows: TGTGCCAGCAGCTTGGGTTTAGGGGAAGCAAACACCATATATTTT. Its protein product is CASSLGLGEANTIYF.

The genes are TRBV10-3 and TRBJ1-6; the D gene is possibly TRBD1 (6 bases). Germline CDR1 ENHRY, CDR2 SYGVKD. V was pared by 2 bases and J by 9 bases, with 20 bases between. CDR3 size: 17 residues. The CDR3 region has the DNA TGTGCCATCAGTGAGGAGTCTGGGGGGGCGGGGAGTTCACCCCTCCACTTT. It is translated as CAISEESGGAGSSPLHF.

The chain combines TRBV24-1 with TRBJ2-3; perhaps TRBD2 as D (5 bases). Germline loops: CDR1 KGHDR, CDR2 SFDVKD. The germline V and J ends were trimmed by 0 bases and 0 bases, with 12 bases remaining between them. This CDR3 is 17 amino acids long. The CDR3 region has the DNA TGTGCCACCAGTGATTTGAAGGCGGGTACTAGCACAGATACGCAGTATTTT. This encodes CATSDLKAGTSTDTQYF.

In DNA, the CDR3 is TGTGCCAGTACAGGGTACACCGGGGAGCTGTTTTTT. Its protein is CASTGYTGELFF. The chain is built from TRBV19 and TRBJ2-2; D might be TRBD1 (5 bases). The CDR3 loop spans 12 amino acids. The germline gives CDR1 LNHDA, CDR2 SQIVND (reference sequence). Deletions cut 7 bases from V and 3 bases from J, with 6 bases between.

The genes are TRBV5-1 and TRBJ1-6, with a weak D call TRBD1 (6 bases). Trimming took 0 bases from V and 9 from J, leaving 16 bases between them. The CDR3 length is 16 residues. Germline values: CDR1 SGHRS, CDR2 YFSETQ. CDR3 region: CASSLGGGAGLSPLHF. The CDR3 region has the DNA TGCGCCAGCAGCTTGGGTGGGGGCGCAGGGCTTTCACCCCTCCACTTT.

The V call is TRBV7-2, the J call TRBJ1-2, with no clear D. Trimming stripped 2 bases from V and 4 bases from J, with 8 bases between. Germline assignment: CDR1 SGHTA and CDR2 FQGNSA. The CDR3 is 13 amino acids. The CDR3 coding sequence is TGTGCCAGCAGCTTAAAAACAGCCTATGGCTACACCTTC. Translated, it gives CASSLKTAYGYTF.

The V gene is TRBV6-5, the J gene TRBJ1-4, with D possibly being TRBD1 (6 bases). The V end was cut by 10 bases, the J end by 4 bases, with 13 bases between. CDR1 and CDR2 (germline): MNHEY, SVGAGI. The CDR3 length is 13 residues. DNA for the CDR3: TGTGCCACCAAAAAACAGGGTAATGAAAAACTGTTTTTT. It is translated as CATKKQGNEKLFF.

The genes are TRBV7-9 and TRBJ2-1; D not resolved. CDR1 is SEHNR, CDR2 FQNEAQ, per germline (reference sequence). The CDR3 is 14 amino acids. Trimming cost V 2 bases and J 4 bases, with 9 bases left between them. The CDR3 DNA is TGTGCCAGCAGCTTAATTCCCGGTTACAATGAGCAGTTCTTC. It yields the protein CASSLIPGYNEQFF.

This clone was seen many times. V gene TRBV4-3 combines with J gene TRBJ2-2, with a possible D match to TRBD1 (5 bases). Between the trimmed V and J ends, which lost 2 bases and 6 bases, there was a span of 22 bases. CDR3 size: 18 residues. Germline CDR1 is LGHNA and CDR2 is YSLEER. For the CDR3, the DNA is TGCGCCAGCAGCCAATGGGGCTTCAGGGTTGGGTTTCCCGGGGAGCTGTTTTTT. It is translated as CASSQWGFRVGFPGELFF.

This chain connects TRBV5-1 to TRBJ2-7; D remains ambiguous. The CDR3 length is 13 residues. Deletions cut 3 bases from V and 0 bases from J, with 7 bases between. Germline V gene data show CDR1 as SGHRS and CDR2 as YFSETQ. CDR3 sequence reads: CASSSRSSYEQYF. Here the CDR3 DNA reads TGCGCCAGCAGCTCCCGGAGCTCCTACGAGCAGTACTTC. Variable domain in full (rest from reference TRBV5-1 and TRBJ2-7): KAGVTQTPRYLIKTRGQQVTLSCSPISGHRSVSWYQQTPGQGLQFLFEYFSETQRNKGNFPGRFSGRQFSNSRSEMNVSTLELGDSALYLCASSSRSSYEQYFGPGTRLTVT.

V and J are TRBV30 and TRBJ2-1; possibly TRBD2 for D (6 bases). Germline V lookup: CDR1 GTSNPN, CDR2 SVGIG (reference sequence). V lost 4 bases and J 2 bases, leaving 9 bases between the germline ends. The CDR3 consists of 13 residues. CDR3 nucleotides: TGTGCCTGGAAGGAGGGCCCCTACAATGAGCAGTTCTTC. Translated, it gives CAWKEGPYNEQFF.

As DNA, the CDR3 is TGTGCCACCAGCAGAGATCCCCAGGGTCGAGCTTTCTTT. It translates to CATSRDPQGRAFF. The rearrangement joins TRBV15 to TRBJ1-1, with a tentative D call TRBD1 (5 bases). The V gene lost 0 bases and the J gene lost 10 bases, with 12 bases spanning the gap. The germline V gene has CDR1 LNHNV and CDR2 YYDKDF (reference sequence). The CDR3 sequence is 13 residues long.